The 24 T cell receptor beta chains presented below share a single source sample, sequenced in a study of PD-L1 blockade in urothelial cancer. Stated time point: pretreatment peripheral blood. Assay: immunoSEQ multiplex PCR; the TCRdb copy retains only in-frame clones and omits some. The sample holds approximately 50,000 clones, roughly four fifths seen once. This specimen consisted of PBMCs, obtained around atezolizumab (anti-PD-L1) treatment. All receptors derive from a man in his 70s with urothelial cancer.

This clone has a single count. This chain links TRBV7-9 with TRBJ2-1; D is unresolved. The germline gives CDR1 SEHNR, CDR2 FQNEAQ (reference sequence). The CDR3 runs 17 residues. Trimming took off 1 base at V and 0 bases at J, with 13 bases between the two ends. The CDR3 nucleotides are TGTGCCAGCAGCTTAGGGGTAGGTCGGAGCTCCTACAATGAGCAGTTCTTC. As protein: CASSLGVGRSSYNEQFF.

The chain has TRBV15 and TRBJ2-7; 10 bases fit TRBD1. The V segment lost 3 bases and the J segment 2 bases; nucleotides outside the gene matches: 4. CDR1 is LNHNV, CDR2 YYDKDF, per germline (reference sequence). The length of the CDR3 is 15 residues. CDR3 loop: CATSSETGGPYEQYF. CDR3 DNA sequence: TGTGCCACCAGCAGCGAGACAGGGGGCCCCTACGAGCAGTACTTC. The full variable domain, its missing parts supplied by reference TRBV15 and TRBJ2-7, is DAMVIQNPRYQVTQFGKPVTLSCSQTLNHNVMYWYQQKSSQAPKLLFHYYDKDFNNEADTPDNFQSRRPNTSFCFLDIRSPGLGDTAMYLCATSSETGGPYEQYFGPGTRLTVT.

This clone was counted only a few times. This chain joins TRBV30 and TRBJ1-5; 11 nucleotides line up with TRBD1. Trimming removed 3 bases from V and 6 bases from J; junction bases left unmatched: 4. The CDR3 totals 14 residues. Germline values: CDR1 GTSNPN, CDR2 SVGIG (reference sequence). The CDR3 DNA reads TGTGCCTGGAGGGACAGGGGGCCGAGTCAGCCCCAGCATTTT. This gives the protein CAWRDRGPSQPQHF.

This clone occurred once. This chain links TRBV6-4 with TRBJ2-7, with TRBD2 matching over 15 bases. CDR1 and CDR2 (germline): MRHNA, SNTAGT. The CDR3 length is 15 residues. The J segment lost 5 bases and the V segment lost 9 bases, leaving 8 bases of the junction unmatched. The CDR3 region has the DNA TGTGCCAGAAACCCTGGGACTAGCGGGAGGCACGAGCAGTACTTC. It encodes CARNPGTSGRHEQYF.

This clone is medium-sized within its sample. The chain carries TRBV5-4 and TRBJ2-6, with D perhaps TRBD1 (5 bases). Deletions cut 0 bases from V and 4 bases from J, with 14 bases between. From germline, CDR1 is SGHNT and CDR2 YYREEE (reference sequence). The CDR3 covers 17 residues. CDR3 coding DNA: TGTGCCAGCAGCTTGGTTGTTGGTGGGGCAGGGGCCAACGTCCTGACTTTC. Its protein is CASSLVVGGAGANVLTF.

V and J are TRBV5-1 and TRBJ2-7; a possible D gene is TRBD2 (5 bases). Trimming shortened V by 4 bases and J by 3 bases, and 5 bases separated the two germline ends. Germline loops: CDR1 SGHRS, CDR2 YFSETQ. The CDR3 totals 11 residues. CDR3 protein: CASSGGYEQYF. In nucleotides, the CDR3 is TGCGCCAGCAGCGGAGGCTACGAGCAGTACTTC.

The chain couples TRBV28 to TRBJ1-4; 12 bases line up with TRBD1. The germline CDR1 and CDR2 sequences are MDHEN and SYDVKM. Trimming at V came to 8 bases and at J to 4 bases, leaving 11 bases not matched to a gene. The CDR3 runs to 17 residues. This chain's CDR3 is CASHPGTGGRGNEKLFF. Written as DNA, the CDR3 is TGTGCCAGCCACCCCGGGACAGGGGGCCGTGGTAATGAAAAACTGTTTTTT.

This chain links TRBV7-6 with TRBJ2-5; 7 bases are shared with TRBD2. The CDR3 consists of 14 residues. CDR1 and CDR2 (germline): SGHVS, FNYEAQ. The ends lost 0 bases at V and 4 bases at J; junction bases unmatched: 2. CDR3 sequence (DNA): TGTGCCAGCAGCTTAGCCACGGGAGGAGAGACCCAGTACTTC. This codes for CASSLATGGETQYF.

In nucleotides, the CDR3 is TGTGCCAGCAGTGGACAGGGGACCGGGGAGCTGTTTTTT. Encoded protein: CASSGQGTGELFF. This rearrangement joins TRBV2 to TRBJ2-2; TRBD1 matches 8 bases. The V and J ends lost 4 bases and 5 bases, in that order; junction bases with no gene match: 0. Germline values: CDR1 SNHLY, CDR2 FYNNEI. The CDR3 consists of 13 residues.

This sequence joins TRBV25-1 and TRBJ1-2; D is undetermined. The V end lost 5 bases, the J end lost 2 bases, and 6 bases lay between the germline ends. Germline V gives CDR1 MGHDK, CDR2 SYGVNS. The CDR3 has 12 amino acids. The CDR3 sequence is CASSYSNYGYTF. The CDR3 nucleotides are TGTGCCAGCAGTTACAGCAACTATGGCTACACCTTC.

This clone was found a few times. The chain joins TRBV7-8 to TRBJ2-1, with a possible D match to TRBD2 (5 bases). Germline values: CDR1 SGHVS, CDR2 FQNEAQ. V was trimmed by 2 bases and J by 6 bases, leaving 17 bases between them. The CDR3 consists of 16 residues. Written as DNA, the CDR3 is TGTGCCAGCAGCTTACGGGAACCTCTAGCCCTCAATGAGCAGTTCTTC. Amino acid sequence: CASSLREPLALNEQFF.

This chain uses TRBV19 with TRBJ2-2, with a possible D match to TRBD2 (5 bases). The germline V and J ends were trimmed by 5 bases and 4 bases, with 17 bases remaining between them. Per germline, CDR1 LNHDA and CDR2 SQIVND (reference sequence). The CDR3 spans 16 residues. The CDR3 region is CASSFGLARGTGELFF. CDR3 DNA: TGTGCCAGTAGTTTTGGACTCGCTCGAGGCACCGGGGAGCTGTTTTTT.

This chain joins TRBV7-2 and TRBJ2-1, with D uncertain. V lost 2 bases, J lost 0 bases, and 5 bases lay in between. The CDR3 spans 14 residues. From germline, CDR1 is SGHTA and CDR2 FQGNSA. The CDR3 protein is CASSLSYSYNEQFF. The CDR3 nucleotides are TGTGCCAGCAGCTTATCTTACTCCTACAATGAGCAGTTCTTC. The full variable domain, in which reference TRBV7-2 and TRBJ2-1 provide the parts outside the CDR3, is GAGVSQSPSNKVTEKGKDVELRCDPISGHTALYWYRQSLGQGLEFLIYFQGNSAPDKSGLPSDRFSAERTGGSVSTLTIQRTQQEDSAVYLCASSLSYSYNEQFFGPGTRLTVL.

This chain links TRBV7-9 with TRBJ2-7; TRBD2 agrees at 8 bases. CDR3 length: 15 amino acids. Germline values: CDR1 SEHNR, CDR2 FQNEAQ (reference sequence). After removal of 1 base from V and 1 base from J, the junction contained 3 bases not matched to a gene. CDR3 in amino acids: CASSLEAGASYEQYF. CDR3 DNA: TGTGCCAGCAGCTTAGAAGCGGGGGCTTCCTACGAGCAGTACTTC. Looking up the rest from reference TRBV7-9 and TRBJ2-7 gives the full variable domain: DTGVSQNPRHKITKRGQNVTFRCDPISEHNRLYWYRQTLGQGPEFLTYFQNEAQLEKSRLLSDRFSAERPKGSFSTLEIQRTEQGDSAMYLCASSLEAGASYEQYFGPGTRLTVT.

The V gene is TRBV14, the J gene TRBJ2-1; no definite D call. V lost 4 bases and J lost 4, with 8 bases in between. From germline, CDR1 is SGHDN and CDR2 FVKESK. CDR3 length: 13 amino acids. The CDR3 loop is CASSPAGYNEQFF. In nucleotides, the CDR3 is TGTGCCAGCAGCCCTGCCGGTTACAATGAGCAGTTCTTC.

The CDR3 region has the DNA TGTGCCAGCAGCTCCCCAAAAGCTCGAGCCGAGCAGTTCTTC. Its translation: CASSSPKARAEQFF. The chain has TRBV7-2 and TRBJ2-1; no clear D gene. The V and J ends lost 4 bases and 10 bases respectively, with 17 bases between them. CDR3 length equals 14 residues. Germline assignment: CDR1 SGHTA and CDR2 FQGNSA.

V is TRBV2 and J is TRBJ2-7; D gene unclear. V gave up 3 bases and J gave up 3 bases, with 9 bases separating them. Germline CDR1 SNHLY, CDR2 FYNNEI. This CDR3 region has 13 residues. The CDR3 protein is CASSDPPVYEQYF. In DNA form, the CDR3 reads TGTGCCAGCAGTGATCCCCCAGTCTACGAGCAGTACTTC.

The chain uses TRBV7-2 and TRBJ2-5, with 8 positions matching TRBD1. After removal of 2 bases from V and 2 bases from J, the junction contained 4 bases not matched to a gene. Germline CDR1 is SGHTA and CDR2 is FQGNSA. The CDR3 loop spans 15 amino acids. CDR3 in amino acids: CASSLSRDRQETQYF. CDR3 DNA: TGTGCCAGCAGCTTATCCCGGGACAGGCAAGAGACCCAGTACTTC.

The rearrangement links TRBV7-2 to TRBJ1-3, with D perhaps matching TRBD1 (5 bases). Looked up from germline, CDR1 is SGHTA and CDR2 is FQGNSA. V gave up 0 bases and J gave up 2 bases, with 5 bases separating them. The CDR3 is 14 amino acids. CDR3 in DNA: TGTGCCAGCAGCTTAGCGACAGCTGGAAACACCATATATTTT. Protein sequence: CASSLATAGNTIYF.

The chain uses TRBV2 and TRBJ2-1, with 7 bases fitting TRBD1. The V gene end was trimmed by 4 bases and the J gene end by 9 bases; junction bases not matched to a gene: 6. There are 13 residues in the CDR3. Germline assignment: CDR1 SNHLY and CDR2 FYNNEI. The CDR3 DNA reads TGTGCCAGCAGTGCGCCAGGGGGTGGTGAGCAGTTCTTC. This gives the protein CASSAPGGGEQFF.

This clone turned up a few times. V and J are TRBV10-3 and TRBJ1-6; D unresolved. From germline, CDR1 is ENHRY and CDR2 SYGVKD. V lost 4 bases and J lost 9, with 19 bases in between. The CDR3 is 16 residues long. DNA of the CDR3: TGTGCCATCAGTGTAAACGCTCGAACTAGTGGTTCACCCCTCCACTTT. Translation gives CAISVNARTSGSPLHF.

V is TRBV27 and J is TRBJ2-7; 13 bases align to TRBD2. The V gene end was trimmed by 6 bases and the J gene end by 4 bases; junction bases not matched to a gene: 9. CDR3 length: 16 residues. Germline CDR1 is MNHEY and CDR2 is SMNVEV (reference sequence). The CDR3 loop is CASRKEKTSGRYEQYF. In DNA form, the CDR3 reads TGTGCCAGCAGAAAGGAAAAGACTAGCGGGAGGTACGAGCAGTACTTC.

The chain uses TRBV5-1 and TRBJ1-1; 8 positions agree with TRBD1. Germline assignment: CDR1 SGHRS and CDR2 YFSETQ. CDR3 size: 14 residues. With 2 bases clipped from V and 1 base from J, the junction kept 1 base outside the gene matches. CDR3 nucleotide sequence: TGCGCCAGCAGCTTTGGGACAGGGAACACTGAAGCTTTCTTT. It is translated as CASSFGTGNTEAFF.

The rearrangement links TRBV5-1 to TRBJ2-7, with D possibly matching TRBD1 (7 bases). This CDR3 is 13 amino acids long. Germline V lookup: CDR1 SGHRS, CDR2 YFSETQ. V lost 1 base and J 3 bases, leaving 8 bases between the germline ends. The CDR3 region has the DNA TGCGCCAGCAGCTTGCAGGGGGGCTACGAGCAGTACTTC. This codes for CASSLQGGYEQYF.